The TCR beta chain under discussion was sequenced for a study of T cells in Graves' hyperthyroidism and ophthalmopathy. Researchers took RNA transcripts and amplified the TCR beta CDR3 regions from them. When the TCR CDR3 underwent first-round RT-PCR, the HTBI primer set was used. In TCRdb, the multiplex PCR reads were re-called with MiXCR into one record per CDR3 protein. In the table there are a few hundred thousand distinct CDR3 sequences, roughly 22% of which are singletons. Ophthalmopathy in the patients scored at least 3 on Clinical Activity Score and at least 4 on NOSPECS grade, lasting under 3 months. Lactation, pregnancy, other autoimmune disease or uncontrolled infection excluded patients. To note about this clonotype: A much larger clone is a single base away; this may be a read error.

This CDR3 comprises 14 residues. Germline-derived CDR1 and CDR2 are SEHNR and FQNEAQ (reference sequence). The sample was blood. J is TRBJ2-7 and V is TRBV7-9; no firm D call. This sequence was found in a man in his thirties or forties with Graves' ophthalmopathy. CDR3 region: CASSLAAGSFEQNF. The CDR3, as DNA: TGTGCCAGCAGCTTAGCGGCCGGATCGTTCGAGCAGAACTTC.